This T cell receptor beta chain was sequenced during a study of molecular identifiers for immune sequencing clone quantification. Via MiXCR, TCRdb re-called the PCR reads, giving one row per CDR3 protein. The sample gives under 600,000 distinct CDR3 sequences, under 30% of which show up once; about 0.75% is in the top ten. This clonotype was found many times. V gave up 6 bases and J gave up 6 bases; unmatched junction bases: 6. CDR3 length equals 13 residues. Germline V gene data show CDR1 as MNHEY and CDR2 as SMNVEV (reference sequence). The J gene is TRBJ2-3, the V gene TRBV27; 7 bases fit TRBD2. This clonotype was obtained from a human donor in good health. Some libraries in this study had Jurkat cell RNA spiked in. The sequencing sample was made of naive CD8+ T cells from blood, with Jurkat cell RNA spiked in. Subset defined: FACS-sorted CD8+CD4-CCR7+CD45RA+ naive T cells. Written as DNA, the CDR3 is TGTGCCAGCAGGAGAGGGACTATGGATACGCAGTATTTT. Its protein product is CASRRGTMDTQYF.